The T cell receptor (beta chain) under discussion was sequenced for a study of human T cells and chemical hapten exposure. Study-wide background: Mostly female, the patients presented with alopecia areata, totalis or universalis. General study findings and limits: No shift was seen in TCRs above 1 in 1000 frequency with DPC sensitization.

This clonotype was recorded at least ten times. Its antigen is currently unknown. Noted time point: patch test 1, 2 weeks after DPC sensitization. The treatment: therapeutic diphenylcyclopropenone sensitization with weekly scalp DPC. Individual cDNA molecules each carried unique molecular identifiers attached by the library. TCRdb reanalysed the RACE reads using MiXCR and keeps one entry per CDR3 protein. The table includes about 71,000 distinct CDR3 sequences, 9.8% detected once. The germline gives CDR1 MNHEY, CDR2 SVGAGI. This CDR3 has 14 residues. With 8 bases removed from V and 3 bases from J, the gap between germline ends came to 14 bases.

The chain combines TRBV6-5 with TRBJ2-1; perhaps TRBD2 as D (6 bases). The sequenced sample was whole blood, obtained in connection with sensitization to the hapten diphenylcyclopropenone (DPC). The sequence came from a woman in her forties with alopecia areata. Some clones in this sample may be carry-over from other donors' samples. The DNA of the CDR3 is TGTGCCAGCCGGGGCGGGGTGTTCTACAATGAGCAGTTCTTC. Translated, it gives CASRGGVFYNEQFF.